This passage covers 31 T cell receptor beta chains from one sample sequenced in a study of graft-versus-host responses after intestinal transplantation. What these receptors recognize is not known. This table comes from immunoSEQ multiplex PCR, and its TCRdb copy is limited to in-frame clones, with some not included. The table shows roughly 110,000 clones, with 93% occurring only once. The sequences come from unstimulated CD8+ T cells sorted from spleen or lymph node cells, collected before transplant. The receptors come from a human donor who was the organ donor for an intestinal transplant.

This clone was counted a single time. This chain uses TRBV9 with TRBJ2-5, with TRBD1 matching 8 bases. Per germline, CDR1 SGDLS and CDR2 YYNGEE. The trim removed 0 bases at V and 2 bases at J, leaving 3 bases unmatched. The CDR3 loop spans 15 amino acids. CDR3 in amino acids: CASSVGGTGQETQYF. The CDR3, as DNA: TGTGCCAGCAGCGTAGGTGGGACAGGACAAGAGACCCAGTACTTC.

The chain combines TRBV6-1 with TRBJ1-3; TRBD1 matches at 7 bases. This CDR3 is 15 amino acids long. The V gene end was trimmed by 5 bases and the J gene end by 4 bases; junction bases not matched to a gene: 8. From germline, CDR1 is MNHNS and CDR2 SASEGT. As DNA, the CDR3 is TGTGCCAGCAGTATTGACAGGGAGGAAGGAAACACCATATATTTT. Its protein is CASSIDREEGNTIYF.

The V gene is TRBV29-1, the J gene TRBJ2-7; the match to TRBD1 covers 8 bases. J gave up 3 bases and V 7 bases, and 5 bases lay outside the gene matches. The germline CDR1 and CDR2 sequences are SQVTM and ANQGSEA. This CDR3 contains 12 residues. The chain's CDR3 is CSAGTGSYEQYF. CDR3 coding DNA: TGCAGCGCCGGGACAGGAAGCTACGAGCAGTACTTC.

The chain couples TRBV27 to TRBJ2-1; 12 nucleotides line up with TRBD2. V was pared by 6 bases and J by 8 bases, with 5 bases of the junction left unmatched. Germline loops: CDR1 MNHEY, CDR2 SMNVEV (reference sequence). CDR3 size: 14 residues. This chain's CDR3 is CASSGLAGIDEQFF. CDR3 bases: TGTGCCAGCAGCGGACTAGCGGGAATCGATGAGCAGTTCTTC.

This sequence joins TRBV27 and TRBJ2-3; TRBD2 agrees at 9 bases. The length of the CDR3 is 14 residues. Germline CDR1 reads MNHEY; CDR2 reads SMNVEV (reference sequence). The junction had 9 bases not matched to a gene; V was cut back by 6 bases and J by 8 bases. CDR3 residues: CASRLIAGVGTQYF. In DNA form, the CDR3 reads TGTGCCAGCAGACTGATAGCGGGAGTAGGTACGCAGTATTTT.

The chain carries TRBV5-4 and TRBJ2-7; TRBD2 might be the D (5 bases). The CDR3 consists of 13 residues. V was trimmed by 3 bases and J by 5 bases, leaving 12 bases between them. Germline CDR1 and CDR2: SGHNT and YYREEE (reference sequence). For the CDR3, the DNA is TGTGCCAGCAGCTCCCATATCGGGGACGAGCAGTACTTC. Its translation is CASSSHIGDEQYF.

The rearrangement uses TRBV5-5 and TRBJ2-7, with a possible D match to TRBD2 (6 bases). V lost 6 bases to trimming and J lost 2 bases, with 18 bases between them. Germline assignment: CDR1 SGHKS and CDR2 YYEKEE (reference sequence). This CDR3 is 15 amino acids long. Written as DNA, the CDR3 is TGTGCCAGCACCCAAGCGGGCCTGACACCCTACGAGCAGTACTTC. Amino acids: CASTQAGLTPYEQYF.

CDR3 residues: CASTLALLHEQYF. The CDR3, as DNA: TGTGCCAGCACCCTGGCCCTTTTGCACGAGCAGTACTTC. The chain carries TRBV6-6 and TRBJ2-7; no firm D call. Trimming left V 7 bases short and J 5 bases short, with 15 bases between. There are 13 residues in the CDR3. Germline V gene lookup returns CDR1 MNHNY and CDR2 SVGAGI (reference sequence).

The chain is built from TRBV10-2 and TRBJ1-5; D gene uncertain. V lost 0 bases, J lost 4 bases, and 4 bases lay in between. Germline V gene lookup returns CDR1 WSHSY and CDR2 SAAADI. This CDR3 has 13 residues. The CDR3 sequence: CASSESLNQPQHF. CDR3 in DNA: TGCGCCAGCAGTGAGTCCCTTAATCAGCCCCAGCATTTT.

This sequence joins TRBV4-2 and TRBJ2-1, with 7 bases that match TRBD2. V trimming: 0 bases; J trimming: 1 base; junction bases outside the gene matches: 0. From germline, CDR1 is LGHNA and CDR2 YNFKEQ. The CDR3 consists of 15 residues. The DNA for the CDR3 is TGTGCCAGCAGCCAAGAGCGGGAGTCCTACAATGAGCAGTTCTTC. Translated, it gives CASSQERESYNEQFF.

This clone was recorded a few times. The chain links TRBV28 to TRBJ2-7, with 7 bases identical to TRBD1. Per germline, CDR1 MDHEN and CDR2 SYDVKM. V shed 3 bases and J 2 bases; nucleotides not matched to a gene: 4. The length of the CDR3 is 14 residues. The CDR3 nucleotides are TGTGCCAGCAGTTTCTGGGACAGTACCTACGAGCAGTACTTC. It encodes CASSFWDSTYEQYF.

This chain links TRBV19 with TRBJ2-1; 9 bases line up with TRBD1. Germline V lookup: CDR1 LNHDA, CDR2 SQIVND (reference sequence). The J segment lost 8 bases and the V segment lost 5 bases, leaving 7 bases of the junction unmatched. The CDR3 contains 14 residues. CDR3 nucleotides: TGTGCCAGTAGTGCACAGGGGGCGCGGTATGAGCAGTTCTTC. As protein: CASSAQGARYEQFF.

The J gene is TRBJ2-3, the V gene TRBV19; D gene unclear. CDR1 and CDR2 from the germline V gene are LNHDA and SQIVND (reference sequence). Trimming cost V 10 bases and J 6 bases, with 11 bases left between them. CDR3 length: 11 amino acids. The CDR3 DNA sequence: TGTGCCACCCTGGTGGGGGATACGCAGTATTTT. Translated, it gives CATLVGDTQYF.

CDR3 DNA: TGTGCCAGCAGTCCCCGGGGGTGGGTTGAAAAACTGTTTTTT. Protein sequence: CASSPRGWVEKLFF. The chain carries TRBV6-5 and TRBJ1-4; D possibly corresponds to TRBD1 (5 bases). The V end lost 5 bases, the J end lost 7 bases, and 14 bases lay between the germline ends. The CDR3 runs 14 residues. Germline V gene lookup returns CDR1 MNHEY and CDR2 SVGAGI.

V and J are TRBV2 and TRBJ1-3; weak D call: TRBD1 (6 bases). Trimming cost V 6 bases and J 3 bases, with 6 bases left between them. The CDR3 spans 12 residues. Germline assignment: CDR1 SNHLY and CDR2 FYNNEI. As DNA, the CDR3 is TGTGCCAGCAGACAGGGTGGAAACACCATATATTTT. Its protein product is CASRQGGNTIYF.

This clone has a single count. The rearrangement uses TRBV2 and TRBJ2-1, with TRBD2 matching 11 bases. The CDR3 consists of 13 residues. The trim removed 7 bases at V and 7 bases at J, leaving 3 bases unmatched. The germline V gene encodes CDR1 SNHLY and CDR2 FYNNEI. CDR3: CASIAGGPNEQFF. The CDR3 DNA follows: TGTGCCAGCATAGCGGGAGGGCCGAATGAGCAGTTCTTC.

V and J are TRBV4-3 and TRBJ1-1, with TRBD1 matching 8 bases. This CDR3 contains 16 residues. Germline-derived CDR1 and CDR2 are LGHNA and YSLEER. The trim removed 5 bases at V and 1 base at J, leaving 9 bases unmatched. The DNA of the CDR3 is TGCGCCAGCAGCATGGACAGGGTCGGGACGAACACTGAAGCTTTCTTT. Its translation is CASSMDRVGTNTEAFF.

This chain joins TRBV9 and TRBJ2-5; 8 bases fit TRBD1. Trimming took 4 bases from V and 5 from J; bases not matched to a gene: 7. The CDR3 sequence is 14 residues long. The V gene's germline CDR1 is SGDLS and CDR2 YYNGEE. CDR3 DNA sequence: TGTGCCAGCAGCCCGACAGGGGTTTCGGAGACCCAGTACTTC. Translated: CASSPTGVSETQYF.

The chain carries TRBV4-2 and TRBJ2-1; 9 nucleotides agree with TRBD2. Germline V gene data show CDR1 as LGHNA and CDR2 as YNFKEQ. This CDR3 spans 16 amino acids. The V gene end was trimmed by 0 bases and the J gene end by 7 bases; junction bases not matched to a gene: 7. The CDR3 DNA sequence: TGTGCCAGCAGCCAAGAGGTCGCGGGAGGGCCAAATGAGCAGTTCTTC. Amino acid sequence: CASSQEVAGGPNEQFF.

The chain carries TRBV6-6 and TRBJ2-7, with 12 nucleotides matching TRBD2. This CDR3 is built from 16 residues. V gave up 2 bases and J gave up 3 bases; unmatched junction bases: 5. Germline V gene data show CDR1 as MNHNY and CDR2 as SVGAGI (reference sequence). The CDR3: CASSYAGTSGRYEQYF. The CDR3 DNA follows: TGTGCCAGCAGTTACGCCGGGACTAGCGGGCGCTACGAGCAGTACTTC.

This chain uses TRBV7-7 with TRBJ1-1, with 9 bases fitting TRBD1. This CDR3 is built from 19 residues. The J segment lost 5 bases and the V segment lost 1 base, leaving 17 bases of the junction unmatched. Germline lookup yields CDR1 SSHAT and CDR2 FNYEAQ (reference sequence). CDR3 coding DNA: TGTGCCAGCAGCTTAGTTCTGTTTTTGATGGGACAGGGTGAAACTGAAGCTTTCTTT. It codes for CASSLVLFLMGQGETEAFF.

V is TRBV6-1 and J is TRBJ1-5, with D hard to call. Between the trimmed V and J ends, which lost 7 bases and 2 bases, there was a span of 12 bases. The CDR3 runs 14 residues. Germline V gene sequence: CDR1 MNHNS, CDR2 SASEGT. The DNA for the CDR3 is TGTGCCAGCACATACGGTAGGGGCAATCAGCCCCAGCATTTT. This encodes CASTYGRGNQPQHF.

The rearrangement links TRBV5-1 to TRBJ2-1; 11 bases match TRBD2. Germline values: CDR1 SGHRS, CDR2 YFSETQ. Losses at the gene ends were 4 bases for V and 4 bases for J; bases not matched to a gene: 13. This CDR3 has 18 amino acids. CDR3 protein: CASSPPIAGGPDYNEQFF. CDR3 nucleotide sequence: TGCGCCAGCAGCCCACCCATAGCGGGAGGGCCAGATTACAATGAGCAGTTCTTC.

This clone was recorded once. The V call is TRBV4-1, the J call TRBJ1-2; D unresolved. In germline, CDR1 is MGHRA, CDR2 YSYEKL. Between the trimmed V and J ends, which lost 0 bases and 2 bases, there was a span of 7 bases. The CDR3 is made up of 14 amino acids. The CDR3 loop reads CASSQDRGNYGYTF. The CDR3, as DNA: TGCGCCAGCAGCCAAGATCGGGGAAACTATGGCTACACCTTC.

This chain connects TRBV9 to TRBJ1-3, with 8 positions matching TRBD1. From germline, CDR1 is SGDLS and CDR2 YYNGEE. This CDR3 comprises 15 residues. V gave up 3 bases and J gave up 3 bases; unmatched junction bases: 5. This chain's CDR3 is CASSATGASGNTIYF. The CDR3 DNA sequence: TGTGCCAGCAGCGCGACAGGGGCGAGTGGAAACACCATATATTTT.

The CDR3, as DNA: TGTGCCAGCAGTCTACCTCCTTACGAGCAGTACTTC. Translation gives CASSLPPYEQYF. The chain joins TRBV5-4 to TRBJ2-7; D not resolved. Looked up from germline, CDR1 is SGHNT and CDR2 is YYREEE (reference sequence). V lost 5 bases to trimming and J lost 4 bases, with 10 bases between them. The length of the CDR3 is 12 residues.

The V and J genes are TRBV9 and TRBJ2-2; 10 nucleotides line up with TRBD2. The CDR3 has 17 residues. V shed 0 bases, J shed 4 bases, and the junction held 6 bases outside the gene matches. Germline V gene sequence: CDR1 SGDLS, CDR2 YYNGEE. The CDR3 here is CASSVAGSGRATGELFF. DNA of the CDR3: TGTGCCAGCAGCGTAGCTGGGAGCGGGAGGGCCACCGGGGAGCTGTTTTTT. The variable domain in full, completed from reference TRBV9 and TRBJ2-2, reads DSGVTQTPKHLITATGQRVTLRCSPRSGDLSVYWYQQSLDQGLQFLIQYYNGEERAKGNILERFSAQQFPDLHSELNLSSLELGDSALYFCASSVAGSGRATGELFFGEGSRLTVL.

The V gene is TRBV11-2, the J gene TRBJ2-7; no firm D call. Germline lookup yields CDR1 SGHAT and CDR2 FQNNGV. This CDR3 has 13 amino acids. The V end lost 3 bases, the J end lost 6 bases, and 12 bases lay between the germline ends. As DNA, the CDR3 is TGTGCCAGCAGCTTGGGCCTAGTCGCCGAGCAGTACTTC. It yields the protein CASSLGLVAEQYF.

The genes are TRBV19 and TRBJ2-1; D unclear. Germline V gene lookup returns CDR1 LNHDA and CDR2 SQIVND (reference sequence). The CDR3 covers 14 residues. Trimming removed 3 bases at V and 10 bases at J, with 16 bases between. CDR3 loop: CASSIVGGLREQFF. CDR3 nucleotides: TGTGCCAGTAGTATTGTAGGTGGGTTGCGGGAGCAGTTCTTC.

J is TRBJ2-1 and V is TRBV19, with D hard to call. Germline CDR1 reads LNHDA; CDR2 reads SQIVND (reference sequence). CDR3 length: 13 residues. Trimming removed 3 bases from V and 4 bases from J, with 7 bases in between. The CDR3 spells CASSIVTYNEQFF. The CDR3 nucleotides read TGTGCCAGTAGTATTGTAACATACAATGAGCAGTTCTTC.

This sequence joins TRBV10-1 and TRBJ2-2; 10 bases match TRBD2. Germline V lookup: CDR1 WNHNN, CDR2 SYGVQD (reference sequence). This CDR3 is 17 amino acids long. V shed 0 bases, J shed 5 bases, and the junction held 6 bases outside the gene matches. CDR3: CASSESRLAGATGELFF. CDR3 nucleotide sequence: TGCGCCAGCAGTGAGTCGAGGCTAGCGGGAGCTACCGGGGAGCTGTTTTTT.